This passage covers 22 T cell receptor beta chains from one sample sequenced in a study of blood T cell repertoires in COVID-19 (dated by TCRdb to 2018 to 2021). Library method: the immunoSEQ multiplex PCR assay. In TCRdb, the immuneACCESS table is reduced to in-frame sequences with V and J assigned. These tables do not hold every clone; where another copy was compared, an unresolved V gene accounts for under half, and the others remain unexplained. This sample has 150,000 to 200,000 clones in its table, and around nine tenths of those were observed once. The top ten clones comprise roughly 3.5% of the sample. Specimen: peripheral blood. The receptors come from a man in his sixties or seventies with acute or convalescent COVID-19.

The CDR3 DNA reads as TGTGCCAGCAGTTTTGCCGGGACATTGTTAGGCTACACCTTC. This encodes CASSFAGTLLGYTF. The chain carries TRBV28 and TRBJ1-2; D is possibly TRBD1 (6 bases). Trimming removed 3 bases at V and 8 bases at J, with 16 bases between. The CDR3 length is 14 residues. CDR1 is MDHEN and CDR2 is SYDVKM in the germline V gene.

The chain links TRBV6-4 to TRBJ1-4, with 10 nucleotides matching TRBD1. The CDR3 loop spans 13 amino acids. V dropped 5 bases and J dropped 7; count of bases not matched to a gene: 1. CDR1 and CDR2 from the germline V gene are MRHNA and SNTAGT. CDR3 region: CASSRDRGEKLFF. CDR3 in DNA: TGTGCCAGCAGTCGGGACAGGGGTGAAAAACTGTTTTTT.

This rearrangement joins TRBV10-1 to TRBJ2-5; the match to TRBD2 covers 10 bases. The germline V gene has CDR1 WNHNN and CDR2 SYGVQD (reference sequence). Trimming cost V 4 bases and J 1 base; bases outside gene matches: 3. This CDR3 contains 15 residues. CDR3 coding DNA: TGCGCCAGCAGTGCCCAGCGGGGGGGCCAAGAGACCCAGTACTTC. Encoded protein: CASSAQRGGQETQYF.

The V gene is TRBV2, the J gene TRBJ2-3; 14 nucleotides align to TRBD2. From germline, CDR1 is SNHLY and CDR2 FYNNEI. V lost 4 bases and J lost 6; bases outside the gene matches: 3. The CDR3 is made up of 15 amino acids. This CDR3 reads CASSGLAGGPDTQYF. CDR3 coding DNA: TGTGCCAGCAGTGGACTAGCGGGGGGGCCTGATACGCAGTATTTT.

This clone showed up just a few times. The CDR3 loop is CASRGDWSSYEQYF. The CDR3 DNA reads as TGTGCCAGCAGAGGGGACTGGAGCTCCTACGAGCAGTACTTC. The gene calls are TRBV2 and TRBJ2-7; tentative D call: TRBD2 (6 bases). CDR1 and CDR2 (germline): SNHLY, FYNNEI. The CDR3 has 14 amino acids. Trimming took off 6 bases at V and 0 bases at J, with 12 bases between the two ends.

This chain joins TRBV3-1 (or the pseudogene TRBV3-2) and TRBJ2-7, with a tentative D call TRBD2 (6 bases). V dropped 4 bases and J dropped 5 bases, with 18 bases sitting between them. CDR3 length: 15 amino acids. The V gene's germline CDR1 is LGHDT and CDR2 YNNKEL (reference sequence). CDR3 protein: CASSLLATGVNEQYF. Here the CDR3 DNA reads TGTGCCAGCAGCCTCCTCGCCACGGGAGTCAACGAGCAGTACTTC.

The CDR3 nucleotides are TGTGCCAGCAGCAGGACTCGAACCCTCACAGATACGCAGTATTTT. Translation gives CASSRTRTLTDTQYF. The chain couples TRBV11-1 to TRBJ2-3; a possible D gene is TRBD2 (5 bases). The CDR3 loop spans 15 amino acids. V gave up 5 bases and J gave up 2 bases, with 14 bases separating them. CDR1 is SGHAT and CDR2 is FQDESV in the germline V gene (reference sequence).

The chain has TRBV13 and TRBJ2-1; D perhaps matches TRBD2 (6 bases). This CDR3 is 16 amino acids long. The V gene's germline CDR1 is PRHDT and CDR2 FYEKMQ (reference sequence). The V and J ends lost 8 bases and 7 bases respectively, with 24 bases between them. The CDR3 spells CASSRGGSSVRNEQFF. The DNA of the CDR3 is TGTGCCAGCTCCAGAGGTGGGTCTAGCGTTAGGAATGAGCAGTTCTTC.

The CDR3 DNA reads as TGTGCCAGCTCATTCGGAAGACAGGGTTCCGGCACCGGGGAGCTGTTTTTT. Its protein is CASSFGRQGSGTGELFF. The chain employs TRBV18 and TRBJ2-2, with TRBD1 matching over 7 bases. This CDR3 spans 17 amino acids. Trimming removed 5 bases from V and 4 bases from J; junction bases left unmatched: 13. The germline V gene has CDR1 KGHSH and CDR2 LQKENI.

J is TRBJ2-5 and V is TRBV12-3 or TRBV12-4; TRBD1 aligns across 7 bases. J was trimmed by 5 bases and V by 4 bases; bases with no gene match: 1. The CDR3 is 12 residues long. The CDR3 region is CASSYRGETQYF. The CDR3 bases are TGTGCCAGCAGTTACAGGGGCGAGACCCAGTACTTC.

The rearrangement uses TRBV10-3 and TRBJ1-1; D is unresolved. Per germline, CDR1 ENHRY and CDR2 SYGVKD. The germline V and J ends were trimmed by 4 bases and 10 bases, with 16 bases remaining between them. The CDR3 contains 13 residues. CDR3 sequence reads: CAISGQAEGGAFF. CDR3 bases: TGTGCCATCAGTGGACAAGCGGAAGGAGGAGCTTTCTTT.

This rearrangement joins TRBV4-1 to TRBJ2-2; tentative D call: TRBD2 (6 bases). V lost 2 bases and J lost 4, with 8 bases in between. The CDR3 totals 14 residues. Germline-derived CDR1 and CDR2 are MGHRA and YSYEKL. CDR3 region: CASSQKGGTGELFF. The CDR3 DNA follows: TGCGCCAGCAGCCAAAAGGGAGGCACCGGGGAGCTGTTTTTT.

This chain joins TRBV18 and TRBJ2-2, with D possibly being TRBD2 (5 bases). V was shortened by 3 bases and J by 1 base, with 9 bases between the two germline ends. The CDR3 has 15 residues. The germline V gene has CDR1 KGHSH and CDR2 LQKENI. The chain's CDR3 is CASSPFGGNTGELFF. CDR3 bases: TGTGCCAGCTCACCCTTCGGAGGGAACACCGGGGAGCTGTTTTTT. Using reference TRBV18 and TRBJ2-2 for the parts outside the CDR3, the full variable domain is NAGVMQNPRHLVRRRGQEARLRCSPMKGHSHVYWYRQLPEEGLKFMVYLQKENIIDESGMPKERFSAEFPKEGPSILRIQQVVRGDSAAYFCASSPFGGNTGELFFGEGSRLTVL.

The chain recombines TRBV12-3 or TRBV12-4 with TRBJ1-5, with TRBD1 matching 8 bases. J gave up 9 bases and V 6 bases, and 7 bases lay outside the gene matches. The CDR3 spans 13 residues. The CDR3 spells CASSGQGVGPQHF. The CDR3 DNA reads TGTGCCAGCAGCGGACAGGGCGTGGGGCCCCAGCATTTT.

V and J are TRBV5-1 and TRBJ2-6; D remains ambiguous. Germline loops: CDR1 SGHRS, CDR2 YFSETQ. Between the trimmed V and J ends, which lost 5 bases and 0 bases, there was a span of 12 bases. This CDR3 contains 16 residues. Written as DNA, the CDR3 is TGCGCCAGCAGTCAAGAGCTAATCTCTGGGGCCAACGTCCTGACTTTC. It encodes CASSQELISGANVLTF.

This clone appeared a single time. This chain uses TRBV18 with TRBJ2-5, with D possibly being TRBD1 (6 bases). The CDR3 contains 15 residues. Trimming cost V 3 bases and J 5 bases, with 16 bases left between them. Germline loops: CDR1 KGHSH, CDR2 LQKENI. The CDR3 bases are TGTGCCAGCTCACCTACTCAGGGGCCCCGGGAGACCCAGTACTTC. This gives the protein CASSPTQGPRETQYF.

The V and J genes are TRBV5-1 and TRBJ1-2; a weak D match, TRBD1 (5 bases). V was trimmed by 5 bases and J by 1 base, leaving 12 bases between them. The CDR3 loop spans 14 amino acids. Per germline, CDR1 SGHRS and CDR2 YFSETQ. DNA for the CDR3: TGCGCCAGCAGTGCCCAGGGCGTTAACTATGGCTACACCTTC. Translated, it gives CASSAQGVNYGYTF.

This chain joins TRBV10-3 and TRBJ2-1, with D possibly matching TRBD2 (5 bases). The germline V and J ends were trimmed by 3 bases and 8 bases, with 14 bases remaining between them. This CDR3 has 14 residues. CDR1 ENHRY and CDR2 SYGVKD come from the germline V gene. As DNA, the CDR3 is TGTGCCATCAGTGACCATACTCGGGATGATGAGCAGTTCTTC. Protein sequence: CAISDHTRDDEQFF.

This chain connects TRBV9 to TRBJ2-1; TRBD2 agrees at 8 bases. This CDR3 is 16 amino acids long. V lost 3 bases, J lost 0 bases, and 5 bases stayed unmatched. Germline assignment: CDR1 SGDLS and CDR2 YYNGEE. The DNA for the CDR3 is TGTGCCAGCAGCGCGGAAAGCGGGAGCTCCTACAATGAGCAGTTCTTC. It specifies CASSAESGSSYNEQFF.

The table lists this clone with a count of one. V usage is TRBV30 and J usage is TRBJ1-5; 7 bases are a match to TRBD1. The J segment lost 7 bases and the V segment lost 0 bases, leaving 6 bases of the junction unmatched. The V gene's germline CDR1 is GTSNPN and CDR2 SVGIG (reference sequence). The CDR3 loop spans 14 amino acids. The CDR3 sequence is CAWSVWQGGQPQHF. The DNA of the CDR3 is TGTGCCTGGAGTGTATGGCAGGGGGGCCAGCCCCAGCATTTT.

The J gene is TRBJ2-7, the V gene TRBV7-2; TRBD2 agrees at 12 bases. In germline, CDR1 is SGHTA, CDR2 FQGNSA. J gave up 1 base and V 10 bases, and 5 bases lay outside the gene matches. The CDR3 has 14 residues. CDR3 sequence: CATTLAGGSYEQYF. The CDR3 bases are TGTGCCACCACACTAGCGGGAGGTTCCTACGAGCAGTACTTC.

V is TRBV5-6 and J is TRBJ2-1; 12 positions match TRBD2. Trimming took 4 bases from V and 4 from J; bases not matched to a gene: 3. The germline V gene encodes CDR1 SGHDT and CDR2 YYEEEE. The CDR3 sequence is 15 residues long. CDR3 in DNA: TGTGCCAGCAGCCGCACTAGCGGGAGGTACAATGAGCAGTTCTTC. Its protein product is CASSRTSGRYNEQFF.